A selection of T cell receptor beta chains follows, all from one sample in a study of cytomegalovirus exposure and HLA in healthy donors. Some clones are missing from TCRdb's copy, which holds only in-frame ones; the method was immunoSEQ multiplex PCR. Here the sample spans some 130,000 clones, roughly 76% being singletons. Source material: PBMCs. These receptors were collected from a woman between 35 and 50 years old in good health and CMV-seronegative. Each CDR3 is given with its conserved first and last residue. A D gene is named only where the DNA matches it firmly. For some rows the clone size is stated as once, few or many, or as a class when expanded; others skip it.

TGTGCCAGCAGCAAAACCTATCCCAGACAGGGGGGGAGTGAGCAGTTCTTC | CASSKTYPRQGGSEQFF | TRBD1 | TRBJ2-1 | . | TRBV7-8
TGTGCCAGCACTTCGGGGTCAAGAGCCATTCAGTACTTC | CASTSGSRAIQYF | . | TRBJ2-4 | . | TRBV6-5
TGTGCCAGCAGAGGGGGGGAGTCCTACAATGAGCAGTTCTTC | CASRGGESYNEQFF | . | TRBJ2-1 | many | TRBV28
TGTGCCAGCAGTTACTCAACAGGCGATGAGCAGTTCTTC | CASSYSTGDEQFF | . | TRBJ2-1 | . | TRBV6-6
TGTGCCAGCTCACCATCCGGGACAGGGGTTAATCAGCCCCAGCATTTT | CASSPSGTGVNQPQHF | TRBD1 | TRBJ1-5 | . | TRBV18
TGTGCCAGCAGTGAAGCCTGGGACAGGATCCGCCATTTT | CASSEAWDRIRHF | TRBD1 | TRBJ1-5 | once | TRBV6-5
TGCAGCGTTGAAACTTATCGTGGAGCTTACACTGAAGCTTTCTTT | CSVETYRGAYTEAFF | . | TRBJ1-1 | . | TRBV29-1
TGTGCCAGCAGAACGACGAGCAGGGTAGACGAAAAACTGTTTTTT | CASRTTSRVDEKLFF | . | TRBJ1-4 | few | TRBV6-1
TGTGCCAGCAGCCAACCTAGCACAGATACGCAGTATTTT | CASSQPSTDTQYF | . | TRBJ2-3 | . | TRBV4-2
TGTGCCAGCAGCCTCCATATATCTCCGGACAGGGGCTATGGCTACACCTTC | CASSLHISPDRGYGYTF | TRBD1 | TRBJ1-2 | . | TRBV4-2
TGTGCCAGCAGCTTTACAGGGAACAATGAGCAGTTCTTC | CASSFTGNNEQFF | . | TRBJ2-1 | once | TRBV7-3
TGCGCCAGCAGCTACACAGGGGGAAACACCATATATTTT | CASSYTGGNTIYF | . | TRBJ1-3 | . | TRBV4-1
TGTGCCAGCAGCCTTGACAGGGAAAATCAGCCCCAGCATTTT | CASSLDRENQPQHF | TRBD1 | TRBJ1-5 | . | TRBV5-8
TGTGCCAGCAGCTTTGATCAGGGGGCGCCCGTTGAAAAACTGTTTTTT | CASSFDQGAPVEKLFF | TRBD1 | TRBJ1-4 | . | TRBV7-9
TGTGCCAGCAGTTTCCTGGGGAGCTCCTATAATTCACCCCTCCACTTT | CASSFLGSSYNSPLHF | . | TRBJ1-6 | few | TRBV27
TGTGCCAGCTCACCAGGGACAGGGAGGGGAGAGACCCAGTACTTC | CASSPGTGRGETQYF | TRBD1 | TRBJ2-5 | . | TRBV18
TGTGCCAGCAGCGTAGCGAGGGGGCCGGATACGCAGTATTTT | CASSVARGPDTQYF | TRBD1 | TRBJ2-3 | . | TRBV9
TGTGCTAGTGGTTTGGTCCCGGATGGGCTAGCGGTGTCCTACAATGAGCAGTTCTTC | CASGLVPDGLAVSYNEQFF | TRBD2 | TRBJ2-1 | . | TRBV12-5
TGTGCCAGCAGTCAGGGAATTGGAGTAAAGACCCAGTACTTC | CASSQGIGVKTQYF | . | TRBJ2-5 | . | TRBV2
TGTGCCAGCAGCGAGGGGACTAGCTTTATCTATGAGCAGTTCTTC | CASSEGTSFIYEQFF | TRBD2 | TRBJ2-1 | . | TRBV9
TGTGCCAGTAGTATTTGGGCCAAGTCCCCCAATCAGCCCCAGCATTTT | CASSIWAKSPNQPQHF | . | TRBJ1-5 | . | TRBV19
TGTGCCAGCAGCTCCTCGCCGGGGGAAGGAAACACCATATATTTT | CASSSSPGEGNTIYF | . | TRBJ1-3 | once | TRBV5-6
TGTGCCAGCAGCTTCCTAAACTCTGGAAACACCATATATTTT | CASSFLNSGNTIYF | . | TRBJ1-3 | few | TRBV5-4
TGTGCCAGCAGCCTAAGGGACAGATTGAGCAATCAGCCCCAGCATTTT | CASSLRDRLSNQPQHF | TRBD1 | TRBJ1-5 | . | TRBV7-8
TGTGCCAGCAGCTTCGGGACTAGCGGGGCGAACACCGGGGAGCTGTTTTTT | CASSFGTSGANTGELFF | TRBD2 | TRBJ2-2 | . | TRBV9
TGTGCCAGCAGCAGACCGGGACAGGGGAATGGCTACACCTTC | CASSRPGQGNGYTF | TRBD1 | TRBJ1-2 | . | TRBV7-2
TGTGCCAGCAGTGAATATCAGGGTTCCTATGGCTACACCTTC | CASSEYQGSYGYTF | . | TRBJ1-2 | . | TRBV6-1
TGTGCCAGCAGCTTAGGTTGGCGGGGCCGATATGTGACCCAGTACTTC | CASSLGWRGRYVTQYF | . | TRBJ2-5 | . | TRBV7-9
TGTGCCAGCAGTGGGGCCTGGGGCAGCTCCTACAATGAGCAGTTCTTC | CASSGAWGSSYNEQFF | . | TRBJ2-1 | . | TRBV25-1
TGTGCCACCGAGGGGACAGGCTATAGCAATCAGCCCCAGCATTTT | CATEGTGYSNQPQHF | TRBD1 | TRBJ1-5 | . | TRBV19
TGTGCCAGCAGTTCTCCCCGACAGGGCCAAGAGACCCAGTACTTC | CASSSPRQGQETQYF | TRBD1 | TRBJ2-5 | . | TRBV28